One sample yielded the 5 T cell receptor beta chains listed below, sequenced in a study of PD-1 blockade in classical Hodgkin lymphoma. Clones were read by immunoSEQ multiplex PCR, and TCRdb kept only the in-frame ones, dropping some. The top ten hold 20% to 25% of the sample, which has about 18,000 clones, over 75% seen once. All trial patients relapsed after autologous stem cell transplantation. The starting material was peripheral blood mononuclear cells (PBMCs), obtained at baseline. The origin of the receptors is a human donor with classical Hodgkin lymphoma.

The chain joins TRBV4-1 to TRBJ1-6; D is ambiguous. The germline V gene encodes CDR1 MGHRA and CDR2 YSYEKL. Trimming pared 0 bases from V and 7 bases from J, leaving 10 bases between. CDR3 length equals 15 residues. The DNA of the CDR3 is TGCGCCAGCAGCCAAGATTCCCTAGGGAATTCACCCCTCCACTTT. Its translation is CASSQDSLGNSPLHF.

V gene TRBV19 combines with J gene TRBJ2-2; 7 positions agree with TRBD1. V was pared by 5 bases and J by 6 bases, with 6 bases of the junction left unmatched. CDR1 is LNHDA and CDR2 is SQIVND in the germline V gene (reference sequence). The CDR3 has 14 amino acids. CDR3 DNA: TGTGCCAGTAGTCGGACAGGACTCGCCGGGGAGCTGTTTTTT. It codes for CASSRTGLAGELFF.

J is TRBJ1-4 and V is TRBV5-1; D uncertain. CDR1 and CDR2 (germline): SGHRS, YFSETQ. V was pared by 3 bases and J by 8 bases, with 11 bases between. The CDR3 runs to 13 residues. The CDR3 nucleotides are TGCGCCAGCAGCTCGGAGAAATTAGAAAAACTGTTTTTT. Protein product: CASSSEKLEKLFF.

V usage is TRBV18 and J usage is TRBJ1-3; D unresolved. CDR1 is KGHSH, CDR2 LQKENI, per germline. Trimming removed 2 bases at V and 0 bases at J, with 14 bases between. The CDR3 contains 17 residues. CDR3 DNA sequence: TGTGCCAGCTCACCAACGGGTTCGGGGAGCTCTGGAAACACCATATATTTT. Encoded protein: CASSPTGSGSSGNTIYF.

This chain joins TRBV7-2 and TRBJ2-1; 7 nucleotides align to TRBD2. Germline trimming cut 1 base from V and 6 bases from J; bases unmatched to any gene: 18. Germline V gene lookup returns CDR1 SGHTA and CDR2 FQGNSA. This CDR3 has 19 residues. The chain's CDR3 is CASSLVGVSLAGVSNEQFF. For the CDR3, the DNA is TGTGCCAGCAGCTTAGTTGGCGTATCTCTCGCGGGAGTGAGCAATGAGCAGTTCTTC.